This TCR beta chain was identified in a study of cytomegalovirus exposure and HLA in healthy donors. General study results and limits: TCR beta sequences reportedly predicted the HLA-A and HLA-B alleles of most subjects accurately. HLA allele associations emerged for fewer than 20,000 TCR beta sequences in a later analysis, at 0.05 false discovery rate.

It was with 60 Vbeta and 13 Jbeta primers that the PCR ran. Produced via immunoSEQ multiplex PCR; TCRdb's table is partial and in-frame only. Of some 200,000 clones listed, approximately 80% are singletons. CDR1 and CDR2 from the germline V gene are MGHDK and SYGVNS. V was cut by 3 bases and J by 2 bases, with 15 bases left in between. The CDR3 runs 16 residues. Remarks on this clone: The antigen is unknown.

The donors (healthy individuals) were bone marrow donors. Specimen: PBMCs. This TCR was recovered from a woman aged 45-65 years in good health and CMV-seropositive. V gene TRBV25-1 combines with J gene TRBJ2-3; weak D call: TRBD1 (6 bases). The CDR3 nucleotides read TGTGCCAGCAGTGATCGCCAGGGGATAGTCACAGATACGCAGTATTTT. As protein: CASSDRQGIVTDTQYF.